This T cell receptor (beta chain) appears in the sequencing data of a study of shared clonotypes between healthy human individuals. About the research overall: A few men and a couple of women, aged 18 to 49, were donors.

The germline V gene encodes CDR1 MDHEN and CDR2 SYDVKM. V was clipped by 4 bases and J by 0 bases; unmatched bases: 8. CDR3 length equals 16 residues. This was a deep-level run. Genomic DNA of each subset was evenly split across several immunoSEQ plates. Assay: immunoSEQ multiplex PCR; the TCRdb copy retains only in-frame clones and omits some. The sample shows some 500,000 clones, approximately 95% of them seen only once. The sequenced sample was naive CD4+ T cells sorted from blood. Subset meaning: CD45RA+ positively selected. V usage is TRBV28 and J usage is TRBJ2-7; 8 positions match TRBD2. The source of this sequence is a woman aged 25 to 39 in good health. CDR3 loop: CASSSSSGSPSYEQYF. For the CDR3, the DNA is TGTGCCAGCAGTTCCTCTAGCGGGTCTCCCTCCTACGAGCAGTACTTC.